A selection of T cell receptor beta chains follows, all from one sample in a study of T cell repertoires in cytomegalovirus infection. A single record per CDR3 protein comes from TCRdb applying MiXCR to the reads. The data contain tens of thousands of distinct CDR3 sequences, approximately 20% of them singletons. No antigen has been identified for these receptors. The specimen was CD8+ T cells from cultured PBMCs, collected from culture after CMV antigen stimulation. Receptors were obtained from a human donor in good health (CMV status not recorded). Some clones in this sample may be carry-over from other donors' samples. Each CDR3 is given with its conserved first and last residue. D genes are given only for firm matches. Expanded clones get a size class; other rows say once, few or many, or leave the size out.

clone size	V gene	J gene	D gene	CDR3 protein	CDR3 DNA
-	TRBV7-2	TRBJ1-2	-	CASVNRLHGYTF	TGTGCCAGCGTTAACAGGCTCCATGGCTACACCTTC
few	TRBV7-2	TRBJ2-3	-	CASSLGRGSTDTQYF	TGTGCCAGCAGCTTAGGACGGGGTTCCACAGATACGCAGTATTTT
-	TRBV24-1	TRBJ2-5	-	CATSVFHGAETQYF	TGTGCCACCAGTGTCTTTCACGGGGCTGAGACCCAGTACTTC
few	TRBV28	TRBJ1-1	-	CASSLWGTTVKIGTEAFF	TGTGCCAGCAGTTTATGGGGGACAACGGTAAAGATAGGCACTGAAGCTTTCTTT
-	TRBV27	TRBJ2-7	-	CASSKMQGMVAYEQYF	TGTGCCAGCAGTAAGATGCAGGGAATGGTGGCCTACGAGCAGTACTTC
-	TRBV29-1	TRBJ2-2	TRBD1	CSVPGQGVPGELFF	TGCAGCGTACCGGGACAGGGAGTCCCCGGGGAGCTGTTTTTT
-	TRBV7-6	TRBJ2-7	-	CASSTAGEQYF	TGTGCCAGCAGCACCGCAGGCGAGCAGTACTTC
medium-sized	TRBV4-1	TRBJ2-4	-	CASSHEKNIQYF	TGCGCCAGCAGCCATGAGAAAAACATTCAGTACTTC
many	TRBV7-9	TRBJ2-1	TRBD1	CASSFGTGDYNEQFF	TGTGCCAGCAGTTTCGGGACAGGGGACTACAATGAGCAGTTCTTC
-	TRBV6-5	TRBJ2-1	-	CASSYQDSGSNEQFF	TGTGCCAGCAGTTATCAGGACAGTGGGTCCAATGAGCAGTTCTTC
-	TRBV12-3/TRBV12-4	TRBJ1-5	-	CASKNGGAPNQPQHF	TGTGCCAGCAAAAACGGGGGGGCTCCCAATCAGCCCCAGCATTTT
few	TRBV7-9	TRBJ2-2	TRBD1	CASSRPGTGAPGELFF	TGTGCCAGCAGCCGTCCCGGGACAGGGGCTCCCGGGGAGCTGTTTTTT
few	TRBV7-8	TRBJ1-4	-	CASSLASVNEKLFF	TGTGCCAGCAGCTTAGCGTCCGTTAATGAAAAACTGTTTTTT
few	TRBV7-6	TRBJ2-2	-	CASRGMPNTGELFF	TGTGCCAGCAGGGGCATGCCCAACACCGGGGAGCTGTTTTTT
-	TRBV7-9	TRBJ2-7	-	CASSSREVAVAEQYF	TGTGCCAGCAGCTCCCGAGAAGTAGCGGTGGCCGAGCAGTACTTC
few	TRBV4-1	TRBJ1-2	-	CASSQDSVTYGYTF	TGCGCCAGCAGCCAAGATTCGGTGACCTATGGCTACACCTTC
-	TRBV7-9	TRBJ1-2	-	CASSLSGRANYGYTF	TGTGCCAGCAGCTTAAGTGGAAGGGCTAACTATGGCTACACCTTC
many	TRBV7-6	TRBJ2-5	-	CASSLNRQETQYF	TGTGCCAGCAGCTTAAACAGACAAGAGACCCAGTACTTC
few	TRBV20-1	TRBJ2-2	-	CSAREIRGNTGELFF	TGCAGTGCTAGAGAAATCCGAGGGAACACCGGGGAGCTGTTTTTT
-	TRBV11-1	TRBJ2-7	TRBD2	CASSLVERGTYEQYF	TGTGCCAGCAGCTTAGTGGAGCGGGGTACCTACGAGCAGTACTTC
once	TRBV7-9	TRBJ1-1	-	CASSLPDITEAFF	TGTGCCAGCAGCTTACCCGACATAACTGAAGCTTTCTTT
-	TRBV7-2	TRBJ2-7	-	CASSLGLLNEQYF	TGTGCCAGCAGCTTAGGTCTGTTAAACGAGCAGTACTTC
-	TRBV7-9	TRBJ1-6	-	CASSPNPNSPLHF	TGTGCCAGCAGCCCGAACCCCAATTCACCCCTCCACTTT
few	TRBV7-2	TRBJ1-2	-	CASSLGAGPMEGYTF	TGTGCCAGCAGCTTAGGCGCCGGGCCCATGGAAGGCTACACCTTC